This TCR beta chain is from a study of blood T cell repertoires in COVID-19. From germline, CDR1 is SGHNT and CDR2 YENEEA. J was trimmed by 3 bases and V by 5 bases; bases with no gene match: 6. CDR3 length equals 17 residues. Authors' data handling: Counts of nucleated cells, estimated from reference gene primer amplification, were obtained. The assay was immunoSEQ multiplex PCR, and TCRdb's table has in-frame clones only and misses some. The V and J calls and clone size come from that table; D and trimming were worked out from the DNA. The profile shows about 270,000 clones, under 90% of them singletons.

The chain links TRBV11-3 to TRBJ2-6; 11 bases align to TRBD1. The specimen sequenced was peripheral blood. This receptor was obtained from a human donor in a cohort sampled during active COVID-19. CDR3 in DNA: TGTGCCAGCAGCCCCGGACAGGGGGCCGATGGGGCCAACGTCCTGACTTTC. This gives the protein CASSPGQGADGANVLTF. Variable domain in full (rest from reference TRBV11-3 and TRBJ2-6): EAGVVQSPRYKIIEKKQPVAFWCNPISGHNTLYWYLQNLGQGPELLIRYENEEAVDDSQLPKDRFSAERLKGVDSTLKIQPAELGDSAVYLCASSPGQGADGANVLTFGAGSRLTVL.